This T cell receptor (beta chain) was found in a study of blood T cell repertoires in COVID-19. For the study at large: Collection of acute and convalescent COVID-19 samples took place in the United States, Italy and Spain. T cells, B-cell-depleted T cells, or PBMCs provided the cDNA or gDNA that served as material.

The CDR3 has 17 amino acids. In the original processing: Nucleated cell counts were estimated from reference gene primer amplification. Method: immunoSEQ multiplex PCR; TCRdb's copy keeps in-frame clones and lacks some. V, J and clone size are those of that table, while D and trimming were read from the DNA. This table holds 63,000 or so clones, 70% to 90% found once. The J gene is TRBJ1-1, the V gene TRBV21-1; the tabulated D call, TRBD1, remains unverified against the DNA. TRBV21-1 is labeled a pseudogene. The source material was peripheral blood. The clonotype comes from a man between 65 and 79 years old with active COVID-19. As DNA, the CDR3 is TGTGCCAGCAGCAAAGGGGACTCGGGACAGGGAAAAACTGAAGCTTTCTTT. Residues: CASSKGDSGQGKTEAFF.